Following are 8 T cell receptor beta chains from one sample sequenced in a study of blood T cell repertoires in COVID-19. Assay used: immunoSEQ multiplex PCR; TCRdb lists only in-frame clones, some missing. The table records about 380,000 clones, about 89% of them present only once. Material: PBMCs or T cells enriched from blood (not recorded which). The receptors derive from a man between 25 and 39 years old who had recovered from COVID-19.

J is TRBJ2-1 and V is TRBV4-1; D remains ambiguous. The CDR3 covers 13 residues. Looked up from germline, CDR1 is MGHRA and CDR2 is YSYEKL. V was pared by 1 base and J by 9 bases, with 10 bases between. The CDR3 DNA reads as TGCGCCAGCAGCCAAGCACCTTTAGCTGAGCAGTTCTTC. It is translated as CASSQAPLAEQFF.

The gene calls are TRBV4-3 and TRBJ1-3; the D gene is possibly TRBD1 (6 bases). Per the germline V gene, CDR1 is LGHNA and CDR2 is YSLEER. V was pared by 5 bases and J by 2 bases, with 16 bases between. This CDR3 is built from 16 residues. The CDR3 spells CASSAHRVGTGNTIYF. CDR3 sequence (DNA): TGCGCCAGCAGCGCCCACAGGGTAGGCACTGGAAACACCATATATTTT.

V usage is TRBV2 and J usage is TRBJ1-5, with 7 bases identical to TRBD1. The V segment lost 5 bases and the J segment 7 bases; nucleotides outside the gene matches: 5. Germline CDR1 is SNHLY and CDR2 is FYNNEI. There are 13 residues in the CDR3. The CDR3 reads CASSMAGGQPQHF. The CDR3 DNA reads TGTGCCAGCAGTATGGCAGGGGGGCAGCCCCAGCATTTT.

J is TRBJ1-2 and V is TRBV6-1; D gene ambiguous. The CDR3 runs to 12 residues. Deletions cut 3 bases from V and 6 bases from J, with 8 bases between. CDR1 is MNHNS and CDR2 is SASEGT in the germline V gene. The CDR3 is CASSDWENGYTF. CDR3 nucleotide sequence: TGTGCCAGCAGTGATTGGGAGAATGGCTACACCTTC.

This chain uses TRBV1 with TRBJ2-7; the table assigns TRBD2, which was not confirmed against the DNA. TRBV1 is marked as a pseudogene. CDR3 length: 14 amino acids. DNA of the CDR3: TGCACCAGCAGCGGACTAGCGGTCCCCTACGAGCAGTACTTC. Translating gives CTSSGLAVPYEQYF.

V is TRBV6-2 or TRBV6-3 and J is TRBJ1-3; the D is unclear. Between the trimmed V and J ends, which lost 2 bases and 1 base, there was a span of 6 bases. Germline CDR1 is MNHEY and CDR2 is SVGEGT. The CDR3 covers 14 residues. CDR3: CASSYGLSGNTIYF. The CDR3 DNA reads TGTGCCAGCAGTTACGGTCTATCTGGAAACACCATATATTTT.

The chain carries TRBV6-1 and TRBJ2-1, with 8 bases aligning to TRBD2. The V segment lost 1 base and the J segment 3 bases; nucleotides outside the gene matches: 2. CDR3 length: 15 amino acids. Germline V gives CDR1 MNHNS, CDR2 SASEGT. The CDR3: CASSEGSGGYNEQFF. The CDR3 coding sequence is TGTGCCAGCAGTGAAGGGAGCGGGGGCTACAATGAGCAGTTCTTC.

The CDR3 region is CASSLREGTSYEQYF. The DNA of the CDR3 is TGTGCCAGCAGCTTAAGAGAGGGAACATCCTACGAGCAGTACTTC. The chain has TRBV7-9 and TRBJ2-7; the D gene is possibly TRBD2 (5 bases). Deletions cut 2 bases from V and 1 base from J, with 12 bases between. CDR1 SEHNR and CDR2 FQNEAQ come from the germline V gene (reference sequence). This CDR3 is built from 15 residues.